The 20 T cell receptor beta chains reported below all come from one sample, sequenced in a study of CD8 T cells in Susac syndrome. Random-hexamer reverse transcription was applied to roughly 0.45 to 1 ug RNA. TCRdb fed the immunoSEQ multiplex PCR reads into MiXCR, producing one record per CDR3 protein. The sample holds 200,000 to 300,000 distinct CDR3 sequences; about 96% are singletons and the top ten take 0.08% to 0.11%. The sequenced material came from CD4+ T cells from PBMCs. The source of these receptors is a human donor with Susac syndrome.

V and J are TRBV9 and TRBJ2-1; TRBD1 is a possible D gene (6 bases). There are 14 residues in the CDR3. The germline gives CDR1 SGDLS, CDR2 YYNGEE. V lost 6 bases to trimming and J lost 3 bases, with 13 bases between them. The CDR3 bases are TGTGCCAGCACCTTTCTACAGGGCTACAATGAGCAGTTCTTC. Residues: CASTFLQGYNEQFF.

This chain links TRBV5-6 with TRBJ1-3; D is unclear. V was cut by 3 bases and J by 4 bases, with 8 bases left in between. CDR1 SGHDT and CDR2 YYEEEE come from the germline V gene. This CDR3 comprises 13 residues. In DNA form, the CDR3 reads TGTGCCAGCAGCTCCACGGCCGGAAACACCATATATTTT. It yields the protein CASSSTAGNTIYF.

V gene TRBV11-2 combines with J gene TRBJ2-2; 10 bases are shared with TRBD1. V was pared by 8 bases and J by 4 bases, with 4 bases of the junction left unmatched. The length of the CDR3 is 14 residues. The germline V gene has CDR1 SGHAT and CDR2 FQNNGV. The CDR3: CASGGQGGTGELFF. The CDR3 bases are TGTGCCAGCGGCGGACAGGGGGGCACCGGGGAGCTGTTTTTT.

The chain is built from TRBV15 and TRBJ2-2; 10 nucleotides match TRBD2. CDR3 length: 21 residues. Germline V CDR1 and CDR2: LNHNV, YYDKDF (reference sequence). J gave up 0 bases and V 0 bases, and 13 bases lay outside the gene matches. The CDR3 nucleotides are TGTGCCACCAGCAGAGATCTAGGACTAGCGGTCTCACGTGCGAACACCGGGGAGCTGTTTTTT. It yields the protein CATSRDLGLAVSRANTGELFF.

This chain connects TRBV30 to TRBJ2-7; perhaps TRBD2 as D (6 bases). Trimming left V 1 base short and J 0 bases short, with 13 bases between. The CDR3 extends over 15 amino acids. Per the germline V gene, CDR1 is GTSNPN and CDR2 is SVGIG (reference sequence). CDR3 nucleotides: TGTGCCTGGAGTGGGGGGACTCCCAGCTCCTACGAGCAGTACTTC. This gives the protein CAWSGGTPSSYEQYF.

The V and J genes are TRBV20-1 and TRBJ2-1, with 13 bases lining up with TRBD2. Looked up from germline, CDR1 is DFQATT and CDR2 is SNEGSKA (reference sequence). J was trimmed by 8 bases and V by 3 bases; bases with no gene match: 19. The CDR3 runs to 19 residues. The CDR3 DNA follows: TGCAGTGCTAGCTCCCTACTAGCGGGAGGGCCTACGGCTTCTCATGAGCAGTTCTTC. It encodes CSASSLLAGGPTASHEQFF.

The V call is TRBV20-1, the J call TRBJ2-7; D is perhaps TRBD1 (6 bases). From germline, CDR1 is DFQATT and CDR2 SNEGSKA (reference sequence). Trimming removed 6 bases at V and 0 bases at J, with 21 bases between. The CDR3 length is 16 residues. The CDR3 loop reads CSAYTPGAAGSYEQYF. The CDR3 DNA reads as TGCAGTGCCTACACCCCAGGGGCCGCAGGCTCCTACGAGCAGTACTTC.

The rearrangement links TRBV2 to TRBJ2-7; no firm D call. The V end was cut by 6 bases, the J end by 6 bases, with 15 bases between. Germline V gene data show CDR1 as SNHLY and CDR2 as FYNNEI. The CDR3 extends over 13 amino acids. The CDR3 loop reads CASSLDGWSEQYF. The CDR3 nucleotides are TGTGCCAGCAGCCTCGATGGGTGGAGCGAGCAGTACTTC.

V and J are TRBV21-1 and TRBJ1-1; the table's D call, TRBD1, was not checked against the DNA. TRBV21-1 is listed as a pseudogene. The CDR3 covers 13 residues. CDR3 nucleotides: TGTGCCAGACCGGGACGGGCGAACACTGAAGCTTTCTTT. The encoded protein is CARPGRANTEAFF.

CDR3: CASSSRVEGGYEQYF. The CDR3 DNA reads TGTGCCAGCAGCTCTAGGGTGGAGGGGGGCTACGAGCAGTACTTC. The chain links TRBV13 to TRBJ2-7; tentatively, D is TRBD1 or TRBD2 (6 bases each). The germline V gene encodes CDR1 PRHDT and CDR2 FYEKMQ (reference sequence). The CDR3 has 15 amino acids. The V and J ends lost 4 bases and 3 bases respectively, with 16 bases between them.

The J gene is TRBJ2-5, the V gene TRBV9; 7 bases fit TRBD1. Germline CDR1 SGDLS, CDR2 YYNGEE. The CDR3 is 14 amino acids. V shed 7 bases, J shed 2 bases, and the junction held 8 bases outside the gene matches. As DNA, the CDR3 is TGTGCCAGCGGTCCCGGGACAGTACAAGAGACCCAGTACTTC. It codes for CASGPGTVQETQYF.

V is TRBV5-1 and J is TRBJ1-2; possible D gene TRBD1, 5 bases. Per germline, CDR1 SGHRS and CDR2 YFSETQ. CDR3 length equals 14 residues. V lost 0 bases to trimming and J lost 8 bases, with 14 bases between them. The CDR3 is CASSLDFSWGGYTF. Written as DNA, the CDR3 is TGCGCCAGCAGCTTGGACTTTTCCTGGGGCGGCTACACCTTC.

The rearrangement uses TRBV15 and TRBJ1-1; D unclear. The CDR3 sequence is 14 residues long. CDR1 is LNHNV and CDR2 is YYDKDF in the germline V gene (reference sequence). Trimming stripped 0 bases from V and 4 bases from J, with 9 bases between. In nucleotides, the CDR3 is TGTGCCACCAGCAGAGATCCGTATACCACTGAAGCTTTCTTT. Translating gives CATSRDPYTTEAFF.

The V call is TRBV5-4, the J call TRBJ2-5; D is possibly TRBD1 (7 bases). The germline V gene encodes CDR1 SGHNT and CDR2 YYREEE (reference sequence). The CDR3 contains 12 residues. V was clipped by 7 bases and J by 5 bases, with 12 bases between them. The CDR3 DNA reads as TGTGCCAGCGAGGGGGCGGGGGAGACCCAGTACTTC. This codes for CASEGAGETQYF. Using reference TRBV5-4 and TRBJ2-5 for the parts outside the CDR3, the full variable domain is ETGVTQSPTHLIKTRGQQVTLRCSSQSGHNTVSWYQQALGQGPQFIFQYYREEENGRGNFPPRFSGLQFPNYSSELNVNALELDDSALYLCASEGAGETQYFGPGTRLLVL.

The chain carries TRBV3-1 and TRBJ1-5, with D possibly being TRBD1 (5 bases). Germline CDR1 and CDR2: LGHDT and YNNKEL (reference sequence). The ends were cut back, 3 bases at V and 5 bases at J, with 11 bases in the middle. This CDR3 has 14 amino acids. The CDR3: CASSQLGTDQPQHF. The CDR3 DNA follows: TGTGCCAGCAGCCAGTTAGGGACGGATCAGCCCCAGCATTTT. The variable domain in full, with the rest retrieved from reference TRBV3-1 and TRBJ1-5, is DTAVSQTPKYLVTQMGNDKSIKCEQNLGHDTMYWYKQDSKKFLKIMFSYNNKELIINETVPNRFSPKSPDKAHLNLHINSLELGDSAVYFCASSQLGTDQPQHFGDGTRLSIL.

The CDR3 DNA follows: TGTGCCTGGAGTGTTACCTTCAGGGGACAGAATACGCAGTATTTT. This translates into CAWSVTFRGQNTQYF. The chain uses TRBV30 and TRBJ2-3; 7 nucleotides line up with TRBD1. Trimming took 0 bases from V and 7 from J; bases not matched to a gene: 10. Germline V CDR1 and CDR2: GTSNPN, SVGIG (reference sequence). The CDR3 runs to 15 residues.

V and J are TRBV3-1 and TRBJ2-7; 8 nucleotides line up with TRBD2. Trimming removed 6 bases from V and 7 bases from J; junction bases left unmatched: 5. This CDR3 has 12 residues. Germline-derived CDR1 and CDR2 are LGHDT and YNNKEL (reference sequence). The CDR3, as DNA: TGTGCCAGCAGGGTAGCGGGAAGGGAGCAGTACTTC. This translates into CASRVAGREQYF.

The DNA for the CDR3 is TGCAGTGCTAGATGGGCAGGACAAAATGAAAAACTGTTTTTT. It codes for CSARWAGQNEKLFF. The chain joins TRBV20-1 to TRBJ1-4; possibly TRBD1 for D (5 bases). This CDR3 has 14 residues. Germline lookup yields CDR1 DFQATT and CDR2 SNEGSKA (reference sequence). V was cut by 2 bases and J by 5 bases, with 12 bases left in between.

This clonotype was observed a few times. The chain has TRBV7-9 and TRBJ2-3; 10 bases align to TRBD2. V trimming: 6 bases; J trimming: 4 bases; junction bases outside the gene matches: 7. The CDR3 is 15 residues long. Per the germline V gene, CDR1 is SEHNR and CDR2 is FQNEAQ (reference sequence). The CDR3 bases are TGTGCCAGCAGTTTCCTAGCGGGAGATGCAGATACGCAGTATTTT. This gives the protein CASSFLAGDADTQYF.

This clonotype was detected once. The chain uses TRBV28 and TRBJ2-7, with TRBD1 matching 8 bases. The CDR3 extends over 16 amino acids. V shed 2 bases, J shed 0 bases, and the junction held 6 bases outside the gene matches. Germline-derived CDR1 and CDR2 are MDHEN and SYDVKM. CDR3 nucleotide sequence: TGTGCCAGCAGTTTAAGTTTGGGACAGGTCTCCTACGAGCAGTACTTC. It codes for CASSLSLGQVSYEQYF.